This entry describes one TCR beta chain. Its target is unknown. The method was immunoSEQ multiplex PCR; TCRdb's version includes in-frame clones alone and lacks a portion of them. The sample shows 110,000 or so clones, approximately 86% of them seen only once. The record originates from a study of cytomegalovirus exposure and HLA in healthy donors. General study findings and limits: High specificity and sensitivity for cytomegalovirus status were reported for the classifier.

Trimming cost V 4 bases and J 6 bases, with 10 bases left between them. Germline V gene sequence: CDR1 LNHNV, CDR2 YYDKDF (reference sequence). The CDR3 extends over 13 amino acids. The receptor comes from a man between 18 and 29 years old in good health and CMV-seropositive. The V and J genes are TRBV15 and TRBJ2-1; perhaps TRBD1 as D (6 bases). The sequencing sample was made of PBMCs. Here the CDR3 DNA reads TGTGCCACCAGCACTGGACAGTTCAATGAGCAGTTCTTC. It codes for CATSTGQFNEQFF.